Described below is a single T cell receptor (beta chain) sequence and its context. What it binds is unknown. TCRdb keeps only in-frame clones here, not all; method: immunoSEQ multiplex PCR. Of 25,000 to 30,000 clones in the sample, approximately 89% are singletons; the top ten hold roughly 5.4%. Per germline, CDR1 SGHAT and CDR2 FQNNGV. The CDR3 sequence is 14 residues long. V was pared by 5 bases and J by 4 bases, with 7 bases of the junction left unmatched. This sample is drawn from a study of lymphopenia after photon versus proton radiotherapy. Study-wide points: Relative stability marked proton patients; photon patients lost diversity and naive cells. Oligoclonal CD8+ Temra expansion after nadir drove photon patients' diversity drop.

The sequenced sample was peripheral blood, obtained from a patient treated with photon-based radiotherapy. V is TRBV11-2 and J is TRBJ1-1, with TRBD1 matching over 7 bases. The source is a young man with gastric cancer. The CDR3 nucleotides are TGTGCCAGCAGCCGCCAGGGGGATAGCACTGAAGCTTTCTTT. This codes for CASSRQGDSTEAFF.